A selection of T cell receptor beta chains follows, all from one sample in a study of blood T cell repertoires in COVID-19. Produced via immunoSEQ multiplex PCR; TCRdb's table is partial and in-frame only. The sample has roughly 68,000 clones; roughly 80% are singletons. The sequenced sample was peripheral blood. The receptor set was obtained from a man older than 75 with active COVID-19. CDR3s include the opening cysteine and the closing phenylalanine or tryptophan. Fields, in order: clone size, D gene, J gene, V gene, CDR3 protein, CDR3 DNA. The D gene is left open where the match is weak. Clone size, where shown, is once, few, many, or a class for clones that have expanded.

clone size: few
D gene: .
J gene: TRBJ2-3
V gene: TRBV9
CDR3 protein: CASSKSGPDTQYF
CDR3 DNA: TGTGCCAGCAGCAAGAGCGGGCCAGATACGCAGTATTTT

clone size: .
D gene: TRBD1
J gene: TRBJ1-5
V gene: TRBV7-3
CDR3 protein: CASSLGQGEPQHF
CDR3 DNA: TGTGCCAGCAGCTTAGGCCAGGGGGAGCCCCAGCATTTT

clone size: .
D gene: .
J gene: TRBJ2-1
V gene: TRBV5-1
CDR3 protein: CASSHLDPEGNEQFF
CDR3 DNA: TGCGCCAGCAGCCACTTGGACCCGGAGGGGAATGAGCAGTTCTTC

clone size: .
D gene: TRBD1
J gene: TRBJ1-1
V gene: TRBV3-1/TRBV3-2
CDR3 protein: CASSLGGAGGKTEAFF
CDR3 DNA: TGTGCCAGCAGCCTCGGCGGGGCAGGGGGGAAGACTGAAGCTTTCTTT

clone size: .
D gene: .
J gene: TRBJ1-4
V gene: TRBV6-5
CDR3 protein: CASSYSSGRREKLFF
CDR3 DNA: TGTGCCAGCAGTTACTCGTCCGGGAGACGTGAAAAACTGTTTTTT

clone size: .
D gene: TRBD2
J gene: TRBJ2-1
V gene: TRBV11-3
CDR3 protein: CASAPGGLAGNNEQFF
CDR3 DNA: TGTGCCAGCGCCCCTGGGGGACTAGCGGGGAACAATGAGCAGTTCTTC

clone size: few
D gene: .
J gene: TRBJ1-2
V gene: TRBV6-1
CDR3 protein: CASSEDHLRVDGYTF
CDR3 DNA: TGTGCCAGCAGTGAAGATCACCTGAGGGTAGATGGCTACACCTTC

clone size: .
D gene: .
J gene: TRBJ2-2
V gene: TRBV5-5
CDR3 protein: CASSLAQTGTGELFF
CDR3 DNA: TGTGCCAGCAGCTTGGCCCAGACAGGCACCGGGGAGCTGTTTTTT

clone size: .
D gene: .
J gene: TRBJ1-4
V gene: TRBV12-5
CDR3 protein: CASGLVRSLGQLNEKLFF
CDR3 DNA: TGTGCTAGTGGTTTGGTAAGGAGTTTAGGACAGCTAAATGAAAAACTGTTTTTT

clone size: .
D gene: TRBD2
J gene: TRBJ2-3
V gene: TRBV14
CDR3 protein: CASSQGRLAGVSTDTQYF
CDR3 DNA: TGTGCCAGCAGCCAAGGCAGACTAGCGGGGGTTAGCACAGATACGCAGTATTTT

clone size: .
D gene: TRBD2
J gene: TRBJ2-7
V gene: TRBV7-6
CDR3 protein: CASSLGGGIYEQYF
CDR3 DNA: TGTGCCAGCAGCCTGGGCGGGGGAATCTACGAGCAGTACTTC

clone size: .
D gene: TRBD1
J gene: TRBJ1-2
V gene: TRBV6-5
CDR3 protein: CASKELIGQGDGYTF
CDR3 DNA: TGTGCCAGCAAGGAACTTATAGGGCAGGGGGATGGCTACACCTTC

clone size: .
D gene: TRBD1
J gene: TRBJ2-3
V gene: TRBV5-1
CDR3 protein: CASSFGTETDTQYF
CDR3 DNA: TGCGCCAGCAGCTTCGGGACAGAAACAGATACGCAGTATTTT

clone size: .
D gene: TRBD2
J gene: TRBJ2-4
V gene: TRBV5-1
CDR3 protein: CASSPGTSGNIQYF
CDR3 DNA: TGCGCCAGCAGTCCTGGGACTAGCGGAAACATTCAGTACTTC

clone size: .
D gene: .
J gene: TRBJ1-1
V gene: TRBV7-2
CDR3 protein: CASSSSGAWNTEAFF
CDR3 DNA: TGTGCCAGCAGCTCTTCAGGGGCATGGAACACTGAAGCTTTCTTT

clone size: .
D gene: TRBD1
J gene: TRBJ2-7
V gene: TRBV18
CDR3 protein: CASSSRQGPEQYF
CDR3 DNA: TGTGCCAGCTCATCGCGACAGGGGCCCGAGCAGTACTTC

clone size: .
D gene: TRBD2
J gene: TRBJ2-3
V gene: TRBV9
CDR3 protein: CASSVVASGAPDTQYF
CDR3 DNA: TGTGCCAGCAGCGTAGTTGCTAGCGGGGCCCCAGATACGCAGTATTTT

clone size: once
D gene: TRBD2
J gene: TRBJ2-1
V gene: TRBV7-3
CDR3 protein: CASSLAGAYNEQFF
CDR3 DNA: TGTGCCAGTTCACTAGCGGGAGCTTACAATGAGCAGTTCTTC

clone size: .
D gene: TRBD2
J gene: TRBJ2-1
V gene: TRBV4-1
CDR3 protein: CASSPGTSGSGEQFF
CDR3 DNA: TGCGCCAGCAGCCCCGGGACTAGCGGGAGCGGAGAGCAGTTCTTC

clone size: .
D gene: TRBD2
J gene: TRBJ2-7
V gene: TRBV5-3
CDR3 protein: CARSLAAGVLSYEQYF
CDR3 DNA: TGTGCCAGAAGCTTGGCAGCGGGGGTACTCTCCTACGAGCAGTACTTC

clone size: .
D gene: TRBD2
J gene: TRBJ2-7
V gene: TRBV15
CDR3 protein: CATSPNSGLPYEQYF
CDR3 DNA: TGTGCCACCAGCCCCAATAGCGGGCTTCCCTACGAGCAGTACTTC

clone size: once
D gene: .
J gene: TRBJ2-2
V gene: TRBV6-1
CDR3 protein: CASSEAGLGGRGTGELFF
CDR3 DNA: TGTGCCAGCAGTGAAGCCGGTTTGGGGGGGCGCGGTACCGGGGAGCTGTTTTTT

clone size: .
D gene: .
J gene: TRBJ1-3
V gene: TRBV5-1
CDR3 protein: CASSRGGETGNTIYF
CDR3 DNA: TGCGCCAGCAGCCGGGGAGGTGAAACTGGAAACACCATATATTTT

clone size: .
D gene: .
J gene: TRBJ2-7
V gene: TRBV28
CDR3 protein: CASKDSIYEQYF
CDR3 DNA: TGTGCCAGCAAAGACTCCATATACGAGCAGTACTTC

clone size: .
D gene: .
J gene: TRBJ2-2
V gene: TRBV7-8
CDR3 protein: CASSLGTGTRTGELFF
CDR3 DNA: TGTGCCAGCAGCTTAGGGACCGGGACTCGAACCGGGGAGCTGTTTTTT

clone size: .
D gene: TRBD2
J gene: TRBJ2-7
V gene: TRBV7-9
CDR3 protein: CAIAGGGSSYEQYF
CDR3 DNA: TGTGCCATCGCGGGCGGGGGGAGCTCCTACGAGCAGTACTTC

clone size: .
D gene: TRBD1
J gene: TRBJ2-7
V gene: TRBV7-2
CDR3 protein: CASSPGTGVGEQYF
CDR3 DNA: TGTGCCAGCAGCCCCGGGACAGGGGTCGGGGAGCAGTACTTC

clone size: .
D gene: TRBD1
J gene: TRBJ1-2
V gene: TRBV30
CDR3 protein: CAWNRDRVYGYTF
CDR3 DNA: TGTGCCTGGAACCGGGACAGGGTCTATGGCTACACCTTC

clone size: .
D gene: .
J gene: TRBJ1-1
V gene: TRBV9
CDR3 protein: CASSVDLGTEAFF
CDR3 DNA: TGTGCCAGCAGCGTCGACCTAGGCACTGAAGCTTTCTTT

clone size: .
D gene: TRBD1
J gene: TRBJ1-2
V gene: TRBV5-1
CDR3 protein: CASSLGQGWYGYTF
CDR3 DNA: TGCGCCAGCAGCCTGGGACAGGGCTGGTATGGCTACACCTTC

clone size: .
D gene: .
J gene: TRBJ2-5
V gene: TRBV6-5
CDR3 protein: CASANKRTALTQYF
CDR3 DNA: TGTGCCAGCGCAAATAAGAGAACAGCTTTGACCCAGTACTTC

clone size: .
D gene: .
J gene: TRBJ1-5
V gene: TRBV21-1
CDR3 protein: CASSRGRGGNQPQHF
CDR3 DNA: TGTGCCAGCAGCCGAGGGCGGGGGGGCAATCAGCCCCAGCATTTT

clone size: .
D gene: TRBD1
J gene: TRBJ1-1
V gene: TRBV6-4
CDR3 protein: CASRQGTNTEAFF
CDR3 DNA: TGTGCCAGCAGACAGGGGACCAACACTGAAGCTTTCTTT

clone size: .
D gene: TRBD1
J gene: TRBJ1-1
V gene: TRBV19
CDR3 protein: CASTLGQGMGTEAFF
CDR3 DNA: TGTGCCAGCACACTGGGACAGGGGATGGGCACTGAAGCTTTCTTT

clone size: .
D gene: TRBD2
J gene: TRBJ2-7
V gene: TRBV7-2
CDR3 protein: CASSSGTSGSEQYF
CDR3 DNA: TGTGCCAGCAGCTCAGGGACTAGCGGGAGCGAGCAGTACTTC

clone size: .
D gene: .
J gene: TRBJ1-2
V gene: TRBV6-2/TRBV6-3
CDR3 protein: CASSFAGTWNYGYTF
CDR3 DNA: TGTGCCAGCAGTTTTGCCGGGACATGGAACTATGGCTACACCTTC

clone size: .
D gene: .
J gene: TRBJ2-5
V gene: TRBV11-2
CDR3 protein: CASSLRRLVRRAETQYF
CDR3 DNA: TGTGCCAGCAGCTTACGCAGACTAGTTAGGCGCGCGGAGACCCAGTACTTC

clone size: .
D gene: .
J gene: TRBJ2-7
V gene: TRBV29-1
CDR3 protein: CSVLERSSYEQYF
CDR3 DNA: TGCAGCGTTTTGGAGCGGAGCTCCTACGAGCAGTACTTC